This TCR beta chain stems from a study of human T cells and chemical hapten exposure. Overall study: Patients' scalps got diphenylcyclopropenone weekly throughout the approximately 25-week study. Mostly female, the patients presented with alopecia areata, totalis or universalis.

The time point denotes: patch test 3, about 24 weeks after DPC sensitization. Sample treatment: therapeutic diphenylcyclopropenone sensitization with weekly scalp DPC. V was clipped by 0 bases and J by 4 bases, with 11 bases between them. Germline CDR1 SGHNT, CDR2 YYREEE (reference sequence). The CDR3 has 15 residues. TCRdb re-called the RACE reads with MiXCR, one entry per CDR3 protein. The sample holds just under 65,000 distinct CDR3 sequences, around 10% seen once. Sequences were derived from whole blood, sampled in connection with sensitization to the hapten diphenylcyclopropenone (DPC). The chain combines TRBV5-4 with TRBJ2-1; tentatively, D is TRBD1 (5 bases). The sequence came from a woman in her twenties or thirties with alopecia areata. Some clones in this sample may be carry-over from other donors' samples. This CDR3 is CASSLESGKYNEQFF. The CDR3 nucleotides read TGTGCCAGCAGCTTGGAGTCAGGGAAATACAATGAGCAGTTCTTC.